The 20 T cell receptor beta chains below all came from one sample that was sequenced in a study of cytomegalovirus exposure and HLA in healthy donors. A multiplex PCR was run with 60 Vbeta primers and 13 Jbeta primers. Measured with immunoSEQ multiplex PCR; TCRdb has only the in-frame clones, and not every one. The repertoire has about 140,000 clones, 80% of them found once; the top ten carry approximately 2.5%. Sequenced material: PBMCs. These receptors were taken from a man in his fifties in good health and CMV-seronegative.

CDR3 residues: CASSFGSRYNSPLHF. The CDR3, as DNA: TGTGCCAGCAGTTTCGGATCCAGGTATAATTCACCCCTCCACTTT. This chain uses TRBV28 with TRBJ1-6; D is unclear. The length of the CDR3 is 15 residues. Deletions cut 3 bases from V and 4 bases from J, with 10 bases between. CDR1 is MDHEN, CDR2 SYDVKM, per germline.

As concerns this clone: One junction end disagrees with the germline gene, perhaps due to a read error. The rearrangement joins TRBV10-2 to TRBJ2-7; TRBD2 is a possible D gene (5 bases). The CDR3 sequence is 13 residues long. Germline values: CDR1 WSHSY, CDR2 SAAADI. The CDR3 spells CASTQRAILIADF. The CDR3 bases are TGCGCCAGCACCCAGAGGGCCATCCTTATCGCGGACTTC.

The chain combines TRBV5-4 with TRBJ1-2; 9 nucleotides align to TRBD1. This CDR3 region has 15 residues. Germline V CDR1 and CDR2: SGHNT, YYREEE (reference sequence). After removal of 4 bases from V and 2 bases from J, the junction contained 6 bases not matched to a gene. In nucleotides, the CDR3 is TGTGCCAGCAGCAACGGACAGGGGTGGAACTATGGCTACACCTTC. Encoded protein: CASSNGQGWNYGYTF.

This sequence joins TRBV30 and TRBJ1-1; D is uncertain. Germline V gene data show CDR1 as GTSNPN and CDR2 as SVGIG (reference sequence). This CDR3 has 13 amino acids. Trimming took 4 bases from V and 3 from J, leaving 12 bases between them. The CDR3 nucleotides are TGTGCCTGGACAGGTTGGCGGGACACTGAAGCTTTCTTT. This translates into CAWTGWRDTEAFF.

The CDR3 spells CATSRGWGAIGTDTQYF. CDR3 sequence (DNA): TGTGCCACCAGCAGGGGGTGGGGCGCGATAGGAACAGATACGCAGTATTTT. This sequence joins TRBV15 and TRBJ2-3; TRBD1 is a possible D gene (5 bases). In germline, CDR1 is LNHNV, CDR2 YYDKDF (reference sequence). Trimming shortened V by 3 bases and J by 3 bases, and 19 bases separated the two germline ends. This CDR3 is 17 amino acids long.

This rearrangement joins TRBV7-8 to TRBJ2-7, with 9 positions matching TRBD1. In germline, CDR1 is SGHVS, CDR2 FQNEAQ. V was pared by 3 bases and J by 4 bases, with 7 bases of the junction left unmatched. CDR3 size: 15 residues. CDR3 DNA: TGTGCCAGCAGCTTCGGGACAGGGAGGTTGTACGAGCAGTACTTC. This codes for CASSFGTGRLYEQYF.

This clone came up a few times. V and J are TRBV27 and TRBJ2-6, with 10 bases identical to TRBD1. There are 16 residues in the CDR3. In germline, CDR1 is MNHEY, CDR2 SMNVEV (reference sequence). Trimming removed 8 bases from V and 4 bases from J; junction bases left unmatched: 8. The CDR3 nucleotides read TGTGCCAGCGGGGACAGGGGAATCGGGGGGGCCAACGTCCTGACTTTC. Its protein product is CASGDRGIGGANVLTF.

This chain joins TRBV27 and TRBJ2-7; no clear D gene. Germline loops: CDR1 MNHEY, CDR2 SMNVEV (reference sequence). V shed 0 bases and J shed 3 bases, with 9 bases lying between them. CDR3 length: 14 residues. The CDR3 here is CASSLSGRNYEQYF. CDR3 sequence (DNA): TGTGCCAGCAGTTTATCGGGCAGAAACTACGAGCAGTACTTC.

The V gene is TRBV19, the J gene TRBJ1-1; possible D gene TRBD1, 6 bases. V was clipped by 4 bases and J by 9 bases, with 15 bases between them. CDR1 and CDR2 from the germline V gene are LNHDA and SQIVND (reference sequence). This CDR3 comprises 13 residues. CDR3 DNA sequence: TGTGCCAGTAGTACAACAGGGCCCCCTAAAGCTTTCTTT. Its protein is CASSTTGPPKAFF. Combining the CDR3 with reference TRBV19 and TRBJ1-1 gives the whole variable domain DGGITQSPKYLFRKEGQNVTLSCEQNLNHDAMYWYRQDPGQGLRLIYYSQIVNDFQKGDIAEGYSVSREKKESFPLTVTSAQKNPTAFYLCASSTTGPPKAFFGQGTRLTVV.

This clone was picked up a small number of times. The CDR3 nucleotides read TGTGCCTGGAGTGTTTCTAGCGGGGGGGCTTGGGAGCAGTACTTC. Its translation is CAWSVSSGGAWEQYF. The chain couples TRBV30 to TRBJ2-7; 12 bases are shared with TRBD2. V lost 0 bases, J lost 7 bases, and 7 bases stayed unmatched. The CDR3 is 15 amino acids. The V gene's germline CDR1 is GTSNPN and CDR2 SVGIG (reference sequence).

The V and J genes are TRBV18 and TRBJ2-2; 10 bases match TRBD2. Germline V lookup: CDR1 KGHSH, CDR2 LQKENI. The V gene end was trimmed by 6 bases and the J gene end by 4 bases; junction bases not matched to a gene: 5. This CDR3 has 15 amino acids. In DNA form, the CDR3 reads TGTGCCAGCTCTGAAGCGGGAGGGCCCACCGGGGAGCTGTTTTTT. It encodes CASSEAGGPTGELFF.

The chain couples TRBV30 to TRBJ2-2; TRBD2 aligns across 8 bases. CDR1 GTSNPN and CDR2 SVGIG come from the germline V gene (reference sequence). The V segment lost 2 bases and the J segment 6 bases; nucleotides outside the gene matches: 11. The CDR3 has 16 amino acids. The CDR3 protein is CAWSPPGTSGAGELFF. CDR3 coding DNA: TGTGCCTGGAGTCCCCCCGGGACTAGTGGCGCCGGGGAGCTGTTTTTT.

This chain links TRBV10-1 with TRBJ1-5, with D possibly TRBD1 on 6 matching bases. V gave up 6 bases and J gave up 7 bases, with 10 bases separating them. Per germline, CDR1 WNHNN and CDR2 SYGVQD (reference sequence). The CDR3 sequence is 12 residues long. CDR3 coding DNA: TGCGCCAGCAGGGTGACAGGACAGCCCCAGCATTTT. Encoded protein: CASRVTGQPQHF.

DNA for the CDR3: TGTGCCAGCAGTGGGTGGGGGGGGAACACTGAAGCTTTCTTT. Translated: CASSGWGGNTEAFF. V is TRBV2 and J is TRBJ1-1; maybe TRBD1 (5 bases). Germline CDR1 is SNHLY and CDR2 is FYNNEI. The CDR3 totals 14 residues. V lost 4 bases and J 1 base, leaving 10 bases between the germline ends.

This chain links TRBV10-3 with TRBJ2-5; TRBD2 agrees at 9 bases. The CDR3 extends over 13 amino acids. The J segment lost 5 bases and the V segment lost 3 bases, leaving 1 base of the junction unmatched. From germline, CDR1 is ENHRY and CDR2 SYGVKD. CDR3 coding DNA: TGTGCCATCAGTGAACTAGCGGGTGAGACCCAGTACTTC. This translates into CAISELAGETQYF.

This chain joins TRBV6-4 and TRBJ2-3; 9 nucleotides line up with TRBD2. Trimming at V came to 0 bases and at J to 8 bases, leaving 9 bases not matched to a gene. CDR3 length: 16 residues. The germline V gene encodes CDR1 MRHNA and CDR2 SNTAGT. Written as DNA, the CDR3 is TGTGCCAGCAGTGACTCGAGCGGGGGGCGCCCCGGTACGCAGTATTTT. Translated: CASSDSSGGRPGTQYF.

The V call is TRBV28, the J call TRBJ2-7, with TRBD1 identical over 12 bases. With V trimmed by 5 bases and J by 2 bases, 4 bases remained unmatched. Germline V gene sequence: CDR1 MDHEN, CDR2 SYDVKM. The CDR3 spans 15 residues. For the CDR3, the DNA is TGTGCCAGCAGTCTAGGGACAGGGGGCCCCTACGAGCAGTACTTC. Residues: CASSLGTGGPYEQYF.

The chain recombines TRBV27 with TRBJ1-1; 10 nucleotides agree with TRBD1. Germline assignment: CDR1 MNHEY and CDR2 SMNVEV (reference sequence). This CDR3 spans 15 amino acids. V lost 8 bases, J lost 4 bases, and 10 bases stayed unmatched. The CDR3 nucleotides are TGTGCCAGCGCCCCCGGGACAGGGGTTATCACTGAAGCTTTCTTT. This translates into CASAPGTGVITEAFF.

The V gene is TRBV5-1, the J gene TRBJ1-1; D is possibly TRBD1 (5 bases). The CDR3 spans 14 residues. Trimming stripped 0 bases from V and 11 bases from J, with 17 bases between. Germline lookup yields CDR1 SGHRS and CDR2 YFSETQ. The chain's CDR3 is CASSLEGGTSEAFF. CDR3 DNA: TGCGCCAGCAGCTTGGAAGGAGGGACGTCCGAGGCTTTCTTT.

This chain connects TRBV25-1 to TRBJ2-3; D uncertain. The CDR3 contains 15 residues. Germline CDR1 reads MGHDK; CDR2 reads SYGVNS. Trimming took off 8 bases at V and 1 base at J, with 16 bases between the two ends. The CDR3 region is CASVPTIAGTDTQYF. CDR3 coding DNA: TGTGCCAGCGTCCCTACTATCGCCGGCACAGATACGCAGTATTTT.